The 15 T cell receptor beta chains below all came from one sample that was sequenced in a study of T cell repertoires in cytomegalovirus infection. TCRdb reprocessed the reads with MiXCR, giving one entry per CDR3 protein. The data show around 260,000 distinct CDR3 sequences, 25% seen once. The sequenced sample consisted of PBMCs. The origin of the receptors is a human donor in good health (CMV status not recorded). Some clones in this sample may be carry-over from other donors' samples.

This clonotype occurred many times. This chain joins TRBV7-2 and TRBJ2-1; 9 bases fit TRBD2. From germline, CDR1 is SGHTA and CDR2 FQGNSA. Losses at the gene ends were 5 bases for V and 5 bases for J; bases not matched to a gene: 7. CDR3 length equals 15 residues. The CDR3 region is CASSASSGKNNEQFF. The CDR3 DNA sequence: TGTGCCAGCAGCGCCTCTAGCGGGAAGAACAATGAGCAGTTCTTC.

This clonotype was seen at least ten times. The chain has TRBV11-2 and TRBJ2-5, with D maybe TRBD1 (5 bases). The ends were cut back, 7 bases at V and 6 bases at J, with 18 bases in the middle. The length of the CDR3 is 14 residues. Per germline, CDR1 SGHAT and CDR2 FQNNGV. CDR3 residues: CASMWGRVAKTQYF. The CDR3 region has the DNA TGTGCCAGCATGTGGGGCAGGGTGGCGAAGACCCAGTACTTC.

Details on this clonotype: One end of the junction fails to match germline, which may point to a read error. This chain joins TRBV7-2 and TRBJ2-2, with TRBD2 identical over 8 bases. The CDR3 loop spans 16 amino acids. In germline, CDR1 is SGHTA, CDR2 FQGNSA. The CDR3 region has the DNA TGTGCCGGCAGCCCCGCGACTAGCGCGAACACCGGGGAGCTGTTTTTT. Protein sequence: CAGSPATSANTGELFF.

The V and J genes are TRBV7-9 and TRBJ1-5; D ambiguous. The length of the CDR3 is 16 residues. Trimming removed 5 bases from V and 0 bases from J, with 14 bases in between. Germline V gives CDR1 SEHNR, CDR2 FQNEAQ (reference sequence). The DNA for the CDR3 is TGTGCCAGCAGCCATTCCGGGAACTATAGCAATCAGCCCCAGCATTTT. Residues: CASSHSGNYSNQPQHF.

This clonotype was seen a handful of times. This sequence joins TRBV29-1 and TRBJ2-3; perhaps TRBD1 as D (6 bases). Trimming removed 1 base from V and 5 bases from J, with 16 bases in between. The CDR3 is made up of 15 amino acids. In germline, CDR1 is SQVTM, CDR2 ANQGSEA. The CDR3 DNA follows: TGCAGCGTTGAAGCTCCCGACAGGTCGCGAGATACGCAGTATTTT. Protein product: CSVEAPDRSRDTQYF.

This clonotype was found a few times. The rearrangement joins TRBV7-3 to TRBJ2-7, with D unclear. V was shortened by 5 bases and J by 2 bases, with 13 bases between the two germline ends. Per the germline V gene, CDR1 is SGHTA and CDR2 is FQGTGA. The CDR3 runs 14 residues. CDR3 amino acids: CASSASGPPYEQYF. DNA of the CDR3: TGTGCCAGCAGCGCCTCCGGACCCCCCTACGAGCAGTACTTC.

This sequence joins TRBV11-2 and TRBJ2-5; D is possibly TRBD2 (5 bases). The CDR3 covers 13 residues. Deletions cut 3 bases from V and 5 bases from J, with 10 bases between. In germline, CDR1 is SGHAT, CDR2 FQNNGV. The CDR3 reads CASSFRGSETQYF. CDR3 nucleotide sequence: TGTGCCAGCAGCTTTCGCGGGTCGGAGACCCAGTACTTC.

There are a few counts of this clonotype. V is TRBV6-2 or TRBV6-3 and J is TRBJ2-2; D gene uncertain. The ends were cut back, 0 bases at V and 6 bases at J, with 8 bases in the middle. This CDR3 is built from 14 residues. From germline, CDR1 is MNHEY and CDR2 SVGEGT. The CDR3 nucleotides are TGTGCCAGCAGTTACTCGCCCGGGCCCGGGGAGCTGTTTTTT. Translation: CASSYSPGPGELFF.

There are many counts of this clonotype. The CDR3 spells CARLPFNQLRRGGETQYF. The CDR3 DNA is TGTGCCAGACTCCCTTTCAACCAGCTTAGAAGGGGGGGCGAGACCCAGTACTTC. The chain has TRBV7-9 and TRBJ2-5; D may be TRBD2 (7 bases). Germline V lookup: CDR1 SEHNR, CDR2 FQNEAQ (reference sequence). The CDR3 length is 18 residues. The germline V and J ends were trimmed by 9 bases and 5 bases, with 31 bases remaining between them.

J is TRBJ2-7 and V is TRBV28, with a tentative D call TRBD1 (6 bases). Germline CDR1 is MDHEN and CDR2 is SYDVKM. The CDR3 is 16 residues long. V dropped 5 bases and J dropped 0 bases, with 17 bases sitting between them. The CDR3 bases are TGTGCCAGCAGTCTAAATCAGGGGACCCTCTCCTACGAGCAGTACTTC. This gives the protein CASSLNQGTLSYEQYF.

As to this clonotype: Possible read error: a much larger clone is one base away. Lacking the conserved final phenylalanine or tryptophan, this CDR3 likely reflects a read error. The rearrangement uses TRBV28 and TRBJ2-7, with TRBD1 as a possible D gene (5 bases). CDR3 length equals 16 residues. The germline gives CDR1 MDHEN, CDR2 SYDVKM. V was clipped by 3 bases and J by 1 base, with 16 bases between them. The CDR3 spells CASSFAPMTVSYEQYL. CDR3 coding DNA: TGTGCCAGCAGTTTTGCTCCTATGACAGTATCCTACGAGCAGTACTTG.

This clonotype was seen more than once but under ten times. V and J are TRBV20-1 and TRBJ1-1; D unresolved. CDR1 is DFQATT, CDR2 SNEGSKA, per germline (reference sequence). V was shortened by 0 bases and J by 1 base, with 9 bases between the two germline ends. This CDR3 has 14 residues. CDR3 region: CSARDPLRNTEAFF. CDR3 in DNA: TGCAGTGCTAGAGATCCGTTAAGGAACACTGAAGCTTTCTTT.

This clonotype was counted only a few times. The chain joins TRBV11-1 to TRBJ1-2, with D uncertain. The CDR3 is 14 residues long. The V end was cut by 4 bases, the J end by 4 bases, with 13 bases between. Germline V CDR1 and CDR2: SGHAT, FQDESV (reference sequence). CDR3 protein: CASSSLRGTYGYTF. The DNA for the CDR3 is TGTGCCAGCAGCTCATTGAGAGGTACCTATGGCTACACCTTC.

The chain recombines TRBV9 with TRBJ2-5; 10 bases align to TRBD1. The CDR3 extends over 15 amino acids. J lost 5 bases, V lost 3 bases, and 7 bases had no gene match. Germline assignment: CDR1 SGDLS and CDR2 YYNGEE. In DNA form, the CDR3 reads TGTGCCAGCAGCGGAGGACAGGGGGGTTCGGAGACCCAGTACTTC. As protein: CASSGGQGGSETQYF.

This clonotype was observed many times. The V call is TRBV7-8, the J call TRBJ1-2, with TRBD1 identical over 7 bases. J lost 2 bases, V lost 1 base, and 7 bases had no gene match. Germline-derived CDR1 and CDR2 are SGHVS and FQNEAQ. This CDR3 contains 16 residues. The CDR3 here is CASSLDGQATNYGYTF. For the CDR3, the DNA is TGTGCCAGCAGCTTAGACGGACAGGCAACCAACTATGGCTACACCTTC.